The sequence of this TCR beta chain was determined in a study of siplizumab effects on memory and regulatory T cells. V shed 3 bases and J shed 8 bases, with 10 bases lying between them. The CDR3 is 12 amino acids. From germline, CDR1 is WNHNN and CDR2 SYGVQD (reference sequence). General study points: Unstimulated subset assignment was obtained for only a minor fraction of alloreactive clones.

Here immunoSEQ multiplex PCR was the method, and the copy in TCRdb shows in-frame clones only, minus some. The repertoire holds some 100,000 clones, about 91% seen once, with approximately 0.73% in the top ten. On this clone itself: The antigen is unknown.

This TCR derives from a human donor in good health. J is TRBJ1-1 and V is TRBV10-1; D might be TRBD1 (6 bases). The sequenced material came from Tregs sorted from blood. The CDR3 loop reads CASSDPQGEAFF. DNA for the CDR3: TGCGCCAGCAGTGACCCGCAGGGGGAAGCTTTCTTT.